This is a list of T cell receptor beta chains from one sample in a study of blood T cell repertoires in COVID-19. The data were produced by immunoSEQ multiplex PCR, yet TCRdb's version contains in-frame clones alone and is incomplete. Of 110,000 or so clones listed, about nine tenths are singletons. The sample was peripheral blood. The receptors originated from a man between 65 and 80 years old who had recovered from COVID-19. Both conserved end residues are part of each CDR3. Fields, in order: CDR3 length, J gene, V gene, CDR3 protein.

length: 13
J: TRBJ1-1
V: TRBV18
CDR3: CASSPTGKSEAFF

length: 17
J: TRBJ2-1
V: TRBV4-3
CDR3: CASSQRLLAGVLNEQFF

length: 15
J: TRBJ1-2
V: TRBV5-1
CDR3: CASSRSKTGSNGYTF

length: 14
J: TRBJ2-7
V: TRBV28
CDR3: CASTVAGGDYEQYF

length: 14
J: TRBJ2-1
V: TRBV28
CDR3: CASSPWTGINEQFF

length: 12
J: TRBJ1-1
V: TRBV2
CDR3: CASSERSSEAFF

length: 16
J: TRBJ2-7
V: TRBV13
CDR3: CASSGTSGGTSYEQYF

length: 14
J: TRBJ1-2
V: TRBV5-4
CDR3: CASSLDPGNYGYTF

length: 13
J: TRBJ1-5
V: TRBV19
CDR3: CASTDYSNQPQHF

length: 15
J: TRBJ1-3
V: TRBV7-5
CDR3: CVRSLGVSSGNTIYF

length: 16
J: TRBJ2-5
V: TRBV7-9
CDR3: CASSWPRRLGGETQYF

length: 11
J: TRBJ2-1
V: TRBV3-1/TRBV3-2
CDR3: CASNAGGRQFF

length: 14
J: TRBJ1-1
V: TRBV3-1/TRBV3-2
CDR3: CASTRGGLNTEAFF

length: 14
J: TRBJ1-6
V: TRBV3-1/TRBV3-2
CDR3: CASSRGWNNSPLHF

length: 12
J: TRBJ2-5
V: TRBV2
CDR3: CASSWGRETQYF

length: 17
J: TRBJ2-2
V: TRBV5-4
CDR3: CASSPELAPPPPGELFF

length: 15
J: TRBJ1-2
V: TRBV7-8
CDR3: CASSSGRGGWDGYTF

length: 13
J: TRBJ1-3
V: TRBV15
CDR3: CATSRDARRTIYF

length: 14
J: TRBJ2-7
V: TRBV7-3
CDR3: CASSLSGTSYEQYF

length: 18
J: TRBJ2-6
V: TRBV7-2
CDR3: CASSFRGRPSSGANVLTF

length: 16
J: TRBJ2-2
V: TRBV9
CDR3: CASHIRREGNTGELFF

length: 15
J: TRBJ1-3
V: TRBV28
CDR3: CASSRTTTGGGRLYF

length: 15
J: TRBJ1-4
V: TRBV4-2
CDR3: CASIPGIATNEKLFF

length: 15
J: TRBJ2-6
V: TRBV10-2
CDR3: CASSDTGSGANVLTF

length: 16
J: TRBJ2-3
V: TRBV30
CDR3: CAWTPDRGRMWDTQYF

length: 13
J: TRBJ1-6
V: TRBV5-5
CDR3: CASSSERVAPLHF

length: 11
J: TRBJ1-3
V: TRBV7-9
CDR3: CASSSINTIYF

length: 13
J: TRBJ2-1
V: TRBV9
CDR3: CASSNRGKHEQFF

length: 16
J: TRBJ1-3
V: TRBV30
CDR3: CAWSLAGVGSGNTIYF

length: 13
J: TRBJ1-6
V: TRBV7-7
CDR3: CASSLSRDSPLHF

length: 14
J: TRBJ1-5
V: TRBV20-1
CDR3: CSASDGQGDQPQHF

length: 11
J: TRBJ2-5
V: TRBV20-1
CDR3: CSARVGETQYF

length: 18
J: TRBJ2-2
V: TRBV4-1
CDR3: CASSQDLAGLLNTGELFF

length: 13
J: TRBJ2-2
V: TRBV3-1/TRBV3-2
CDR3: CASSQVLTGELFF

length: 12
J: TRBJ1-3
V: TRBV5-5
CDR3: CASLSTGNTIYF

length: 13
J: TRBJ1-2
V: TRBV19
CDR3: CASSMSFEGGYTF

length: 14
J: TRBJ1-2
V: TRBV27
CDR3: CASSPREGTYGYTF

length: 15
J: TRBJ2-2
V: TRBV4-3
CDR3: CASSQDQTGPGELFF

length: 17
J: TRBJ1-2
V: TRBV3-1/TRBV3-2
CDR3: CASSQAYMSEEDYGYTF

length: 13
J: TRBJ1-3
V: TRBV13
CDR3: CASSLRDGNTIYF

length: 15
J: TRBJ2-3
V: TRBV4-3
CDR3: CASSHLGQYTDTQYF

length: 17
J: TRBJ2-7
V: TRBV5-4
CDR3: CASSLWGGELNTYEQYF